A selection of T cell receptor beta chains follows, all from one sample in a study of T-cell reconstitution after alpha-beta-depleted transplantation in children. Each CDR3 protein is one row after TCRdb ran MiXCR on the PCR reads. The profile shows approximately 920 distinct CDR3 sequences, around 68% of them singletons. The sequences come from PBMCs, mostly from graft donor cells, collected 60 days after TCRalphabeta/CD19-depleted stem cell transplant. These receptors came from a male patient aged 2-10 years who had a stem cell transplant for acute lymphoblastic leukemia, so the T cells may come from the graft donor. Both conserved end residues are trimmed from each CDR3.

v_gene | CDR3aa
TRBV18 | ASSTLRGPTGELF
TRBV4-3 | ASSQEGDREAF
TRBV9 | ASSVSGGGSNEQF
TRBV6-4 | TSCFGPVGGRIPYNEQF
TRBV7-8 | ASSLLLSSHNEQF
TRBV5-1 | ASSVGTVNTGELF
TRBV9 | ASSVPESDTQY
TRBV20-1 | SAPQLANTDTQY
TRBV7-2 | ASSLPGGPEVGELF
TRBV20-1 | SARLAGEETQY
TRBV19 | ASSPPGEGRMNTEAF
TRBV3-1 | ATCKQMGTGIYNEQF
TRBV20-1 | SASPTGIRMNTEAF
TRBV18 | ASSPQETREQY
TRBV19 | ASSPGTNSPLH
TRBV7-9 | ASSLVGGERTEAF
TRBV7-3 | ASSPLWGGSYNEQF
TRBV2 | ASWEIGTENTGELF
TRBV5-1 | ASSFQGNTDTQY
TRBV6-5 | ASSDTPSTAF
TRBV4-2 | ASSPPGLASTGELF
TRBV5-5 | ASSFLANTGTGNSPLH
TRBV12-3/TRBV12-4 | ASGYAISTDTQY
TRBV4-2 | ASSQDYNSPLH
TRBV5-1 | ASSLRTGGADTQY
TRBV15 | VTSRVGRRNEQF
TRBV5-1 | ASSGGPTYSYNEQF
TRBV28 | ASSLGTSSYEQY
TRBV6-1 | ASTTRPGVEQY
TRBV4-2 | ASSLPITSGGQETQY
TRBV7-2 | ASSLSSYEQY
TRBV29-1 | SASGQGIYEQY
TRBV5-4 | ASSLAAGLPFPNTGELF
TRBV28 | ASSPLLGGGYEQY
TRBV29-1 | SAGNTEAF
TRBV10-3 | AIWTGSTNEKLF
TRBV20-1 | SARDVGLAYEQY
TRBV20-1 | SARDVREGSPGELF
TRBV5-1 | ASTPTETNEKLF
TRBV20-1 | SARPPWLMSSYEQY
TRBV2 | ASSHRFHPEYNEQF
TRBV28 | ASSPRNTGELF
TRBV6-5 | ASTNGGRSDTQY
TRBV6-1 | ASSEWSGEGGELF
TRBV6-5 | ASSYTGGLNTEAF
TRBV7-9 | ASSEGGTYLGDTQY